This TCR beta chain was captured in a study of T cells in women clearing cervical HPV infection. Whole-study findings and limits: Richness plus V gene abundances separated cases from controls with AUC roughly 0.85.

Cervical HPV DNA detected by MY09/MY11 PCR, typed by dot-blot. About this clone: What it recognizes is unknown. This sample also contains other DNA sequences that code for the same CDR3.

The data were produced by immunoSEQ multiplex PCR, yet TCRdb's version contains in-frame clones alone and is incomplete. This repertoire comprises tens of thousands of clones; its ten largest clones make up over 3%. The receptor comes from a woman between 18 and 75 years old with a cervical HPV16 infection that either progressed to CIN3+ or cleared (not recorded which). The material sequenced was blood buffy coat.

The CDR3 reads CASSGDSLAGNTIYF. The DNA read from the CDR3 is TGTGCCAGCTCAGGGGACAGTTTGGCTGGAAACACC. The V and J genes are TRBV18 and TRBJ1-3; 7 bases are shared with TRBD1. The read ends 3 residues shy of where the CDR3 ends; the end is completed using the germline J gene. Germline CDR1 KGHSH, CDR2 LQKENI. After removal of 5 bases from V and 2 bases from J, the junction contained 6 bases not matched to a gene. The CDR3 spans 15 residues.